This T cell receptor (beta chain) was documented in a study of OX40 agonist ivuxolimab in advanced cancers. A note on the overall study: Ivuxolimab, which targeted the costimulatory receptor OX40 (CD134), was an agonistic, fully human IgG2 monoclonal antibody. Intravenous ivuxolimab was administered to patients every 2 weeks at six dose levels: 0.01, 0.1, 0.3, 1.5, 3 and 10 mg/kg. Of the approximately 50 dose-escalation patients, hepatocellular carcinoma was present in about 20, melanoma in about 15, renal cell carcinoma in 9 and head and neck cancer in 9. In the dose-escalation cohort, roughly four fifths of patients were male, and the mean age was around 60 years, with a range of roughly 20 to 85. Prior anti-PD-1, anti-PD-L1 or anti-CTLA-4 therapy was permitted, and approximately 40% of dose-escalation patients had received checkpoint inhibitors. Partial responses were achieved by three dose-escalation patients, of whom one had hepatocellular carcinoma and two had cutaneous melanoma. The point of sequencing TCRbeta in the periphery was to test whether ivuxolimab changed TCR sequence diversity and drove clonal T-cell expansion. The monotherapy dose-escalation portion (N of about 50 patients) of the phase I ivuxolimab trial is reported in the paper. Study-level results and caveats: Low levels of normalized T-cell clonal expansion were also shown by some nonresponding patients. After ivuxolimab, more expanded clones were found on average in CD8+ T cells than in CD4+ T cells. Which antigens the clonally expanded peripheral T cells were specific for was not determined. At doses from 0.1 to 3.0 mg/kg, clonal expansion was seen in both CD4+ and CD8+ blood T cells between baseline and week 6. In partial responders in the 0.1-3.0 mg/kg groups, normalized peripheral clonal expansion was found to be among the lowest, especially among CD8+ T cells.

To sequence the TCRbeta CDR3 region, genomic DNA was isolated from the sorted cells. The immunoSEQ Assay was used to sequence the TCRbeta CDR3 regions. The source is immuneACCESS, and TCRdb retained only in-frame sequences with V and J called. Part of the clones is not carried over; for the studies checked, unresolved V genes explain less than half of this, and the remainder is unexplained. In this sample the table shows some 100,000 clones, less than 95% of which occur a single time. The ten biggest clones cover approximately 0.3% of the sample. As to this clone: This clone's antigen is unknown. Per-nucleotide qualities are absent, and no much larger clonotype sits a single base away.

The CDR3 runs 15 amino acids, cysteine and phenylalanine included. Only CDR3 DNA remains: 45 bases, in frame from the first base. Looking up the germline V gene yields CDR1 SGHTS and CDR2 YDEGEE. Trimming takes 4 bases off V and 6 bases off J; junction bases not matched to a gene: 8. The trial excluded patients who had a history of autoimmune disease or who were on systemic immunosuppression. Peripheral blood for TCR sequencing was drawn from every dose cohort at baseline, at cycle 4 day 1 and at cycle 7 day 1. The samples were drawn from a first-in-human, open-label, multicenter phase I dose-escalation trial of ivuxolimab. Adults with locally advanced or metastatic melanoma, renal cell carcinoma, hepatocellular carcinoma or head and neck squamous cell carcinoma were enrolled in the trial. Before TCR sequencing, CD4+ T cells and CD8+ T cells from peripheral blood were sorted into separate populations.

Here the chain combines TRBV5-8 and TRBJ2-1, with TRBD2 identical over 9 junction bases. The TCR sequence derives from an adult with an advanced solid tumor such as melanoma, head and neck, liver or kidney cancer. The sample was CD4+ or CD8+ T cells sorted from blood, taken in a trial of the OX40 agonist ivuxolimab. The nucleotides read TGTGCCAGCAGCCCACGGACTAGCGCGAGCAATGAGCAGTTCTTC. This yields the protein CASSPRTSASNEQFF.